This TCR beta chain appears in the sequencing data of a study of blood T cell repertoires in COVID-19. In the study overall: COVID-19 samples collected from the United States, Italy and Spain covered acute and convalescent phases. T cells, B-cell-depleted T cells, or PBMCs provided the cDNA or gDNA that served as material.

Sequencing was performed with immunoSEQ multiplex PCR; in TCRdb, only in-frame clones are kept and a portion is missing. This table holds about 200,000 clones, 65% to 85% found once. Germline V gives CDR1 SGHTA, CDR2 FQGNSA. The CDR3 spans 15 residues. V was pared by 5 bases and J by 2 bases, with 6 bases of the junction left unmatched. The sample taken for sequencing was peripheral blood. The chain has TRBV7-2 and TRBJ2-5, with TRBD2 matching over 9 bases. This clonotype was sampled from a man aged 40-49 years with acute or convalescent COVID-19. The CDR3 here is CASSKSAGGQETQYF. The CDR3 nucleotides are TGTGCCAGCAGCAAGAGTGCGGGGGGGCAAGAGACCCAGTACTTC. The full variable domain, completed using reference TRBV7-2 and TRBJ2-5, is GAGVSQSPSNKVTEKGKDVELRCDPISGHTALYWYRQSLGQGLEFLIYFQGNSAPDKSGLPSDRFSAERTGGSVSTLTIQRTQQEDSAVYLCASSKSAGGQETQYFGPGTRLLVL.